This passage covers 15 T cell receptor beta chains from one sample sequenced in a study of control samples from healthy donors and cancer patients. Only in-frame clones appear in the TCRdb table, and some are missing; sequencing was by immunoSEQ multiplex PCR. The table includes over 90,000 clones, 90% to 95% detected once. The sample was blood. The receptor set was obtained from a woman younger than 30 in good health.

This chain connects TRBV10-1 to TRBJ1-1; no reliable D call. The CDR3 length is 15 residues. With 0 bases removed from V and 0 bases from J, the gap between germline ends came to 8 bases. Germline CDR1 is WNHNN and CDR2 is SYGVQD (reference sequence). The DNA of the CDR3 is TGCGCCAGCAGTGAGTCTAGGGCGCTGAACACTGAAGCTTTCTTT. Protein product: CASSESRALNTEAFF.

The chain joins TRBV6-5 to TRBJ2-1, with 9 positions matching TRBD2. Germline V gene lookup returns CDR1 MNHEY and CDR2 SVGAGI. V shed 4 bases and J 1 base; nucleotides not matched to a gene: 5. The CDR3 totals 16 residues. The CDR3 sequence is CASSSWTSASYNEQFF. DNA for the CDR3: TGTGCCAGCAGTTCCTGGACTAGCGCTTCCTACAATGAGCAGTTCTTC.

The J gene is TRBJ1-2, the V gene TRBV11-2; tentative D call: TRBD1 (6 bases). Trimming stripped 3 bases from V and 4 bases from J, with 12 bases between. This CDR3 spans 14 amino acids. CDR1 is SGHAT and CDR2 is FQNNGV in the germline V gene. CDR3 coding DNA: TGTGCCAGCAGCTTTAGACAGGCGCTCTATGGCTACACCTTC. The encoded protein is CASSFRQALYGYTF.

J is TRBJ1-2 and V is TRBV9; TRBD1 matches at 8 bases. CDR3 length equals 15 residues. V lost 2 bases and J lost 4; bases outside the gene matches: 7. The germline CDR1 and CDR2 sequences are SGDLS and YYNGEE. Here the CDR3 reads CASSVSTGEVYGYTF. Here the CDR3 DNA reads TGTGCCAGCAGCGTCTCGACAGGGGAGGTCTATGGCTACACCTTC.

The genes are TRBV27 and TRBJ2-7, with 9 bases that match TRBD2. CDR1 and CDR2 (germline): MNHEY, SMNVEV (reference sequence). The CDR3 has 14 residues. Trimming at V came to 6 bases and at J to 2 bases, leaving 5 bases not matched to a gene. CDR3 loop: CASSPAGGPYEQYF. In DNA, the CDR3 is TGTGCCAGCAGCCCAGCGGGAGGACCCTACGAGCAGTACTTC.

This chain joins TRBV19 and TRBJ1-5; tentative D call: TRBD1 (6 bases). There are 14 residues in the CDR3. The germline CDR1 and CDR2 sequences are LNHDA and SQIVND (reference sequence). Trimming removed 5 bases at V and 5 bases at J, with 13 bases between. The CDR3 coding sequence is TGTGCCAGTAGTTCACAACAGGGTGATCAGCCCCAGCATTTT. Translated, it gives CASSSQQGDQPQHF.

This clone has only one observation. The chain's CDR3 is CASSPLRGSPREPQHF. CDR3 DNA sequence: TGCGCCAGCAGCCCTTTGAGGGGATCCCCAAGAGAGCCCCAGCATTTT. The V gene is TRBV4-1, the J gene TRBJ1-5, with D possibly matching TRBD1 (5 bases). This CDR3 is 16 amino acids long. Trimming stripped 4 bases from V and 8 bases from J, with 21 bases between. Germline CDR1 and CDR2: MGHRA and YSYEKL.

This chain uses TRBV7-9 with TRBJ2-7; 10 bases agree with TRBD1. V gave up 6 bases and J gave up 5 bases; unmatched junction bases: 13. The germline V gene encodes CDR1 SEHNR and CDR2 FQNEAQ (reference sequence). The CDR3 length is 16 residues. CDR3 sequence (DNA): TGTGCCAGCAGGCACGAGCGGGGACAGGGGCGACACGAGCAGTACTTC. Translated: CASRHERGQGRHEQYF. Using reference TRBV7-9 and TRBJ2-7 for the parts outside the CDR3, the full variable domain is DTGVSQNPRHKITKRGQNVTFRCDPISEHNRLYWYRQTLGQGPEFLTYFQNEAQLEKSRLLSDRFSAERPKGSFSTLEIQRTEQGDSAMYLCASRHERGQGRHEQYFGPGTRLTVT.

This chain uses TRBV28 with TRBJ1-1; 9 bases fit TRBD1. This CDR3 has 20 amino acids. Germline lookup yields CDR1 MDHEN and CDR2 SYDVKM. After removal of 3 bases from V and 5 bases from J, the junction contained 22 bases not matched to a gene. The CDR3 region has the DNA TGTGCCAGCAGTTTGTTCGGGGGACAGGGAAGAAGGGAATGGGGTACTGAAGCTTTCTTT. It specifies CASSLFGGQGRREWGTEAFF.

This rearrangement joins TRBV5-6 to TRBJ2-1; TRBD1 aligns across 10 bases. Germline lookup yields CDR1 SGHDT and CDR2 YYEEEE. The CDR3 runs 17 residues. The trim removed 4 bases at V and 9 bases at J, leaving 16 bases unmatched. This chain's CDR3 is CASSRPGQGNNRGEQFF. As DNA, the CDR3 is TGTGCCAGCAGCCGTCCGGGACAGGGGAATAATCGGGGTGAGCAGTTCTTC.

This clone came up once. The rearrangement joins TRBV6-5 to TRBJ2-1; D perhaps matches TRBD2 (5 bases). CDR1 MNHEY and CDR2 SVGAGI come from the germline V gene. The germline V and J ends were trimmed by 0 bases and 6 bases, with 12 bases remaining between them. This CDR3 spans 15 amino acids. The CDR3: CASSYSSSGFNEQFF. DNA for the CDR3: TGTGCCAGCAGTTACTCGAGTTCGGGGTTCAATGAGCAGTTCTTC.

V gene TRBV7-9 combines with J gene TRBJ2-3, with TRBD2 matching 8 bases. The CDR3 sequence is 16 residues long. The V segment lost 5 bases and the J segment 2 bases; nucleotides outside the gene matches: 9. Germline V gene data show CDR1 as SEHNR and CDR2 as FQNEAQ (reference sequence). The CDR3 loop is CASSPSRGDDTDTQYF. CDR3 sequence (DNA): TGTGCCAGCAGCCCTTCGCGGGGGGACGACACAGATACGCAGTATTTT.

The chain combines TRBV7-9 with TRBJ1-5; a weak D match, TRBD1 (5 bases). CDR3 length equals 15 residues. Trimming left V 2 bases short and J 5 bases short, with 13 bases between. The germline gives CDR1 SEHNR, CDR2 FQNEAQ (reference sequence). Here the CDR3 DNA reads TGTGCCAGCAGCTTAATGGGCCAAGGGGATCAGCCCCAGCATTTT. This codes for CASSLMGQGDQPQHF.

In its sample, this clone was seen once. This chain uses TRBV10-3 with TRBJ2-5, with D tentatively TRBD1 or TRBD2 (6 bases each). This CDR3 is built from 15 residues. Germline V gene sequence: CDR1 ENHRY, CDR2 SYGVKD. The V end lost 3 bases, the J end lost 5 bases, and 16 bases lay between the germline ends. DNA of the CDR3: TGTGCCATCAGTGATTGGGGGGCACGAAGGGAGACCCAGTACTTC. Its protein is CAISDWGARRETQYF.

In nucleotides, the CDR3 is TGTGCCAGCAGTAGGGACTTGGCGGGCTACACCTTC. Translated, it gives CASSRDLAGYTF. The V call is TRBV27, the J call TRBJ1-2, with D maybe TRBD1 (5 bases). The ends were cut back, 5 bases at V and 8 bases at J, with 12 bases in the middle. From germline, CDR1 is MNHEY and CDR2 SMNVEV (reference sequence). The CDR3 covers 12 residues.